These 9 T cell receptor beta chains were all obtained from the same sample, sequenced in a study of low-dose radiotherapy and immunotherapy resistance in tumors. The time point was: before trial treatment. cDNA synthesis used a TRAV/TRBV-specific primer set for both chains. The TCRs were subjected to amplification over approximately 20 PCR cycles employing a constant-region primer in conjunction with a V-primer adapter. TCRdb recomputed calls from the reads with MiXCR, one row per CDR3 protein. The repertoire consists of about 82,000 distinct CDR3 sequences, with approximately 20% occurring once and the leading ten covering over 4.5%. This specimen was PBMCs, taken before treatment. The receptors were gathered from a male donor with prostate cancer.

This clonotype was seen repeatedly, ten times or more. The CDR3 region has the DNA TGTGCCAGCAGTGAATTGGGCCCAGGGGGAGGTAACTATGGCTACACCTTC. Its protein product is CASSELGPGGGNYGYTF. This chain joins TRBV25-1 and TRBJ1-2, with 7 nucleotides matching TRBD1. From germline, CDR1 is MGHDK and CDR2 SYGVNS. The junction had 9 bases not matched to a gene; V was cut back by 1 base and J by 1 base. CDR3 length equals 17 residues.

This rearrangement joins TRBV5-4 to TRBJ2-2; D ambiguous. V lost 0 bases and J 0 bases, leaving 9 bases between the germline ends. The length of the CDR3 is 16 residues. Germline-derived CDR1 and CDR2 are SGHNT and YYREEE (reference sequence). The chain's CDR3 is CASSLGTFANTGELFF. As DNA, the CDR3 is TGTGCCAGCAGCTTGGGGACGTTCGCGAACACCGGGGAGCTGTTTTTT.

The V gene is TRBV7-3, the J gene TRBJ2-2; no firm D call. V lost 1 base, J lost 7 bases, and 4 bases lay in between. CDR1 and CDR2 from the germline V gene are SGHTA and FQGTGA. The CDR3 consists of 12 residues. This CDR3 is CASSLSFGELFF. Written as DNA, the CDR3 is TGTGCCAGCAGCTTAAGTTTCGGGGAGCTGTTTTTT.

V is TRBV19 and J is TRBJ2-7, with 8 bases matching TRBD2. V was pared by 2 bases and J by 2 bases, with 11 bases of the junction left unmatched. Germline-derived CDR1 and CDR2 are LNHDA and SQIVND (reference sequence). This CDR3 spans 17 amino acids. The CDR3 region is CASSILAGRNVAYEQYF. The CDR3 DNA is TGTGCCAGTAGTATATTAGCGGGACGAAACGTAGCCTACGAGCAGTACTTC.

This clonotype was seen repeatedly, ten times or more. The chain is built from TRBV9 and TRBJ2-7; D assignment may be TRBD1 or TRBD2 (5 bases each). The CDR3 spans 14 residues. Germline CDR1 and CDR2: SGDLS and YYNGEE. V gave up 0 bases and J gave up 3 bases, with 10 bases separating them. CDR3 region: CASSVGGTGYEQYF. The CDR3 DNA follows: TGTGCCAGCAGCGTAGGGGGGACCGGCTACGAGCAGTACTTC.

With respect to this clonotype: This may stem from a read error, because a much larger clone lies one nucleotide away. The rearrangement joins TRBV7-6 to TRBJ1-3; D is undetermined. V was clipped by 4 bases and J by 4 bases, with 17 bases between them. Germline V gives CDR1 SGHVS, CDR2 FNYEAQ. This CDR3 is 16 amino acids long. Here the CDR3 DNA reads TGTGCCAGCAGCTCAAGTGAGAGCTTGCGGGGAAACACCATATATTTT. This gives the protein CASSSSESLRGNTIYF.

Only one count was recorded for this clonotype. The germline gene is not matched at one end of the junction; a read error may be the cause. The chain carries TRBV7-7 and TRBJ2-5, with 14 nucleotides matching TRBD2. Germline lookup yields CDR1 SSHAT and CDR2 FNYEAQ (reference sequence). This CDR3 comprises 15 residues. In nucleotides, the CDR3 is TGTGCTAGCAGTCCGACTAGCGGGAGGGCGGAGACCCAGTACTTC. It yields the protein CASSPTSGRAETQYF.

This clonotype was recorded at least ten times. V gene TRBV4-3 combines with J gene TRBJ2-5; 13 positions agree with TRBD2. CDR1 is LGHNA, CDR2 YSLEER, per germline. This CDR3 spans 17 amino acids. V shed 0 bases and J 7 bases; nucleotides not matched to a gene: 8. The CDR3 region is CASSQDWTSGSLATQYF. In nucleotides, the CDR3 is TGCGCCAGCAGCCAAGATTGGACTAGCGGGAGTTTAGCGACCCAGTACTTC.

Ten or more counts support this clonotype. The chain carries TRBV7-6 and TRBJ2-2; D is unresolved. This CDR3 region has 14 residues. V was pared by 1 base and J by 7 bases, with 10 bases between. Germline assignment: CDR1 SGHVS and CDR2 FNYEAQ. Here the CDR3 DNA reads TGTGCCAGCAGCTTAGGGGCCCGAGACGGGGAGCTGTTTTTT. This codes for CASSLGARDGELFF. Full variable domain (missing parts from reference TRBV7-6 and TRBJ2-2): GAGVSQSPRYKVTKRGQDVALRCDPISGHVSLYWYRQALGQGPEFLTYFNYEAQQDKSGLPNDRFSAERPEGSISTLTIQRTEQRDSAMYRCASSLGARDGELFFGEGSRLTVL.